The T cell receptor beta chain described here comes from a study of blood T cell repertoires in COVID-19. Profiled with immunoSEQ multiplex PCR; TCRdb holds only in-frame clones, not every one. The sample includes under 450,000 clones, approximately 88% of them seen just once. V was clipped by 4 bases and J by 2 bases; unmatched bases: 11. The V gene's germline CDR1 is SGHRS and CDR2 YFSETQ. CDR3 size: 16 residues. This clonotype was sampled from a woman in her forties or fifties with COVID-19, enrolled during active disease. This chain uses TRBV5-1 with TRBJ1-1, with 7 positions matching TRBD1. The sequencing sample was made of peripheral blood. CDR3 residues: CASSSLLGTENTEAFF. CDR3 in DNA: TGCGCCAGCAGCAGCCTACTCGGGACAGAAAACACTGAAGCTTTCTTT.